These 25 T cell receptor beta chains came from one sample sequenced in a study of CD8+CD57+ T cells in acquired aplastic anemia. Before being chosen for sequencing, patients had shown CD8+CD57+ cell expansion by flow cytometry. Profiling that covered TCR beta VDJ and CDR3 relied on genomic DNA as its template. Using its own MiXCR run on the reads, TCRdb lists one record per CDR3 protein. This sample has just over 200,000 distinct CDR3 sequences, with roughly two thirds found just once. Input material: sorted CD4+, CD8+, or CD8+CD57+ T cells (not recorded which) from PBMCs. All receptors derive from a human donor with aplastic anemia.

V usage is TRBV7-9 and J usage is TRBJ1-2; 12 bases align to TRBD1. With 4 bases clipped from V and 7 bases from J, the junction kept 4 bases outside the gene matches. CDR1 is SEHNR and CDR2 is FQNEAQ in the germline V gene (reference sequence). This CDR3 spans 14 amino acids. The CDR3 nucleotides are TGTGCCAGCAGCTCCGGGACAGGGGGCGTTGGCTACACCTTC. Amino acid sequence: CASSSGTGGVGYTF.

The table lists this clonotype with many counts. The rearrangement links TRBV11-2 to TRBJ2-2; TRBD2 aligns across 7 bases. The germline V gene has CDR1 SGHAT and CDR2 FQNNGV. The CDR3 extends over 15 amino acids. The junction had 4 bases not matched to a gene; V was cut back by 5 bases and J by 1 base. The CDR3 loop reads CASSLRGGNTGELFF. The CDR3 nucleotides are TGTGCCAGCAGCCTCCGCGGGGGGAACACCGGGGAGCTGTTTTTT.

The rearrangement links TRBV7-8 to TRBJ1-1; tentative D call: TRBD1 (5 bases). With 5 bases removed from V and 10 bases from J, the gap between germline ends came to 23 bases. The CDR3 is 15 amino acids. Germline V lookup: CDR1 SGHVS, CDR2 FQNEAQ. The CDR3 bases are TGTGCCAGCAGCCTAGGGAGCGGGACTTACTTTCGAGCTTTCTTT. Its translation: CASSLGSGTYFRAFF.

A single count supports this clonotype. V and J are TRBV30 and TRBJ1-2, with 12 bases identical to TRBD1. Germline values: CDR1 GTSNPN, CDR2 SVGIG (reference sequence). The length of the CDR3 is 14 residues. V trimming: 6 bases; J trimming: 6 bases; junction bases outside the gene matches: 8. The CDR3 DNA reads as TGTGCCTGTACTCCGGGACAGGGGGCCCATGGCTACACCTTC. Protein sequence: CACTPGQGAHGYTF.

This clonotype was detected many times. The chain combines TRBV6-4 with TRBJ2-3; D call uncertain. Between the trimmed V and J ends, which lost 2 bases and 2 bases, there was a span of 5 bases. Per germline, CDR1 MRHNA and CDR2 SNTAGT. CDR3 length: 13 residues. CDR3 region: CASSDRATDTQYF. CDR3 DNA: TGTGCCAGCAGTGACAGGGCCACAGATACGCAGTATTTT.

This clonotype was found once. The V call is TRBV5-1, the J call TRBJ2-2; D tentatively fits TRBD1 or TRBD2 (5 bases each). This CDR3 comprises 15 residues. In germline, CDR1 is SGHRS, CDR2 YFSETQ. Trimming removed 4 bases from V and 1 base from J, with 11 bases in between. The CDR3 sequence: CASSRSGQNTGELFF. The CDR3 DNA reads TGCGCCAGCAGCCGAAGCGGACAGAACACCGGGGAGCTGTTTTTT.

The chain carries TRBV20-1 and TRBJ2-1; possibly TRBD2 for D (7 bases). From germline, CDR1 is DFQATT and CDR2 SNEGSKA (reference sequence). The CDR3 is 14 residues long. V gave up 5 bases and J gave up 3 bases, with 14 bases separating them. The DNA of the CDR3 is TGCAGTGCTCCCCGGGGGGCAGGCTACAATGAGCAGTTCTTC. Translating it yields CSAPRGAGYNEQFF.

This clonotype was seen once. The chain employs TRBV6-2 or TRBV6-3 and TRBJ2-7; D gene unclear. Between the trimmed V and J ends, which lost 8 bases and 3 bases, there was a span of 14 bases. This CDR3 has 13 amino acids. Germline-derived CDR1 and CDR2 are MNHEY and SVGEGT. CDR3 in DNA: TGTGCCAGCTGGGTGTCCCCCGACTACGAGCAGTACTTC. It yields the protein CASWVSPDYEQYF.

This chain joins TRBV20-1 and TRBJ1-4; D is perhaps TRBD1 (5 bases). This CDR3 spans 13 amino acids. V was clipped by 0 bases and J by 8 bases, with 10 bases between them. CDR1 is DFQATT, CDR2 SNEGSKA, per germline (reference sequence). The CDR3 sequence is CSAREAGLEKLFF. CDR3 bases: TGCAGTGCTAGAGAAGCGGGGCTCGAAAAACTGTTTTTT.

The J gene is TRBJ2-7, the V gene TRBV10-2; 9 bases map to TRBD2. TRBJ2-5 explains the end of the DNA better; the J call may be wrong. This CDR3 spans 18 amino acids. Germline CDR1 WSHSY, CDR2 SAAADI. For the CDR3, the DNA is TGCGCCAGCAGTGATATGTATAGCGGGAGAGGGTTGGGGGAGACCCAGTACTTC. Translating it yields CASSDMYSGRGLGETQYF.

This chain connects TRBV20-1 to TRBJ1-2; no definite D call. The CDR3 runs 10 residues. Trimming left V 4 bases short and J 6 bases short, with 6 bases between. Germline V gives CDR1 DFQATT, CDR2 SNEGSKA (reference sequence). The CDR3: CSAILNGYTF. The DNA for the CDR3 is TGCAGTGCTATACTGAATGGCTACACCTTC.

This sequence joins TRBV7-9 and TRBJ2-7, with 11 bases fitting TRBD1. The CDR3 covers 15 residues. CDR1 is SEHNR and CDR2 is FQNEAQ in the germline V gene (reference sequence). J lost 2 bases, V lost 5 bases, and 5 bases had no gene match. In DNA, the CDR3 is TGTGCCAGCAGCCTGGGACAGGGGGTGACCTACGAGCAGTACTTC. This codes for CASSLGQGVTYEQYF. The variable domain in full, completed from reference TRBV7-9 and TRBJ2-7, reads DTGVSQNPRHKITKRGQNVTFRCDPISEHNRLYWYRQTLGQGPEFLTYFQNEAQLEKSRLLSDRFSAERPKGSFSTLEIQRTEQGDSAMYLCASSLGQGVTYEQYFGPGTRLTVT.

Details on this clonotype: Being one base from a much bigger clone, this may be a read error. The CDR3 nucleotides read TGTGCCTGCGGACAGGTTAGCCCCTATGGCTACACCTTC. It translates to CACGQVSPYGYTF. The chain recombines TRBV30 with TRBJ1-2, with 7 positions matching TRBD1. There are 13 residues in the CDR3. Germline trimming cut 6 bases from V and 4 bases from J; bases unmatched to any gene: 8. From germline, CDR1 is GTSNPN and CDR2 SVGIG (reference sequence).

CDR3 in amino acids: CASSSRPPNRIILTGELFF. The CDR3 DNA follows: TGTGCCAGCAGCTCGCGGCCTCCCAACAGGATTATCCTAACCGGGGAGCTGTTTTTT. The chain carries TRBV7-2 and TRBJ2-2; D is possibly TRBD1 (5 bases). This CDR3 region has 19 residues. Per germline, CDR1 SGHTA and CDR2 FQGNSA. The V end was cut by 4 bases, the J end by 5 bases, with 26 bases between.

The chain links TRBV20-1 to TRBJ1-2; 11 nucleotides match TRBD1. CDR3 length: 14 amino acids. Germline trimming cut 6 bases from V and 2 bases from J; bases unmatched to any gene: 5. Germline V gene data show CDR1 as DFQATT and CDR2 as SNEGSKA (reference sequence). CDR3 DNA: TGCAGTGCCGGAGGACAGGGGGCGAACTATGGCTACACCTTC. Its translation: CSAGGQGANYGYTF.

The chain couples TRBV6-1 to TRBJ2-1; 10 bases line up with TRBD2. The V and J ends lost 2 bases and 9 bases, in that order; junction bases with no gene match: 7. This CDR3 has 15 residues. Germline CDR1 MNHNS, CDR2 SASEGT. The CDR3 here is CASSEQAGGISEQFF. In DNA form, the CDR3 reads TGTGCCAGCAGTGAACAAGCGGGGGGGATTTCTGAGCAGTTCTTC.

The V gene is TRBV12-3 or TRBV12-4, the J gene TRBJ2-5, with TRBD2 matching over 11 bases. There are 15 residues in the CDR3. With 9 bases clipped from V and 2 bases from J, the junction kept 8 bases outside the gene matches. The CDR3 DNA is TGTGCCAGTAGTATACTAGCGGGGGCTCAAGAGACCCAGTACTTC. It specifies CASSILAGAQETQYF.

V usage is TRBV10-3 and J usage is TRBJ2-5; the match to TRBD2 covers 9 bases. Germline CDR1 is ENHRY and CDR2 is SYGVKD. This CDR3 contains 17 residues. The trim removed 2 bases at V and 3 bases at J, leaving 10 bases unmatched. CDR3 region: CAISERGGGGIEETQYF. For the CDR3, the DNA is TGTGCCATCAGTGAGAGGGGCGGGGGGGGGATTGAAGAGACCCAGTACTTC.

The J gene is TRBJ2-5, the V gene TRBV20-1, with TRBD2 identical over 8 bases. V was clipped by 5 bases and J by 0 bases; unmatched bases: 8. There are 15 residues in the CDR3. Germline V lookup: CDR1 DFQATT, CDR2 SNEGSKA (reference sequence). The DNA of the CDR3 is TGCAGTGCTGGTAATAGCGGGGAACACCAAGAGACCCAGTACTTC. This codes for CSAGNSGEHQETQYF.

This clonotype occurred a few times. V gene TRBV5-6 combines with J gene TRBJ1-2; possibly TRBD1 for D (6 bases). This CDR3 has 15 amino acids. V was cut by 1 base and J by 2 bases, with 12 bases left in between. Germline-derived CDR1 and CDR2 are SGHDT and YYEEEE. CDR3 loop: CASSLMGATNYGYTF. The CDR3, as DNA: TGTGCCAGCAGCTTGATGGGGGCCACGAACTATGGCTACACCTTC.

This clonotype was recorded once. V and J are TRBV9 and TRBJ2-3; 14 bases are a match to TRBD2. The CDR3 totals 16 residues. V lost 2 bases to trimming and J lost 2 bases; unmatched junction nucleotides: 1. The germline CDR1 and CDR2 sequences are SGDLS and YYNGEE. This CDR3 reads CASSVGLAGVTDTQYF. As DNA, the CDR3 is TGTGCCAGCAGCGTGGGACTAGCGGGGGTCACAGATACGCAGTATTTT. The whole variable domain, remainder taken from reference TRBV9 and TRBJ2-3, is DSGVTQTPKHLITATGQRVTLRCSPRSGDLSVYWYQQSLDQGLQFLIQYYNGEERAKGNILERFSAQQFPDLHSELNLSSLELGDSALYFCASSVGLAGVTDTQYFGPGTRLTVL.

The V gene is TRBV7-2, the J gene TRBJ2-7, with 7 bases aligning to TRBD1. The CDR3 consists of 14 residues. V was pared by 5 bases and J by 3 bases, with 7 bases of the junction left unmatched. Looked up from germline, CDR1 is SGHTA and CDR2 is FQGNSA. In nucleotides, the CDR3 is TGTGCCAGCAGCCAGGAGACAGGGAACTACGAGCAGTACTTC. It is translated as CASSQETGNYEQYF.

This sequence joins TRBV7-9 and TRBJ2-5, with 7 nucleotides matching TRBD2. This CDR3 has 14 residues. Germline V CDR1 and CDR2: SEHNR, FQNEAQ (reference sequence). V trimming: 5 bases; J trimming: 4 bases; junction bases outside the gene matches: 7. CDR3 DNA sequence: TGTGCCAGCAGCCCACGGGGAGGGGCAGAGACCCAGTACTTC. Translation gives CASSPRGGAETQYF.

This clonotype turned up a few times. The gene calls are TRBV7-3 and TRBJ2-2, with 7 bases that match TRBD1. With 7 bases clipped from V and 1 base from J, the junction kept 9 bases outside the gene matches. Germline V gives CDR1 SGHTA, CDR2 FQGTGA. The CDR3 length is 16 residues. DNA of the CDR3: TGTGCCAGCAAGACTGGGACAGATAAGAACACCGGGGAGCTGTTTTTT. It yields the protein CASKTGTDKNTGELFF.

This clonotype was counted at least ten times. This chain's CDR3 is CALGTANTGELFF. In DNA form, the CDR3 reads TGTGCTTTGGGGACAGCGAACACCGGGGAGCTGTTTTTT. The rearrangement links TRBV7-7 to TRBJ2-2; TRBD1 agrees at 7 bases. This CDR3 has 13 amino acids. Germline V gives CDR1 SSHAT, CDR2 FNYEAQ (reference sequence).